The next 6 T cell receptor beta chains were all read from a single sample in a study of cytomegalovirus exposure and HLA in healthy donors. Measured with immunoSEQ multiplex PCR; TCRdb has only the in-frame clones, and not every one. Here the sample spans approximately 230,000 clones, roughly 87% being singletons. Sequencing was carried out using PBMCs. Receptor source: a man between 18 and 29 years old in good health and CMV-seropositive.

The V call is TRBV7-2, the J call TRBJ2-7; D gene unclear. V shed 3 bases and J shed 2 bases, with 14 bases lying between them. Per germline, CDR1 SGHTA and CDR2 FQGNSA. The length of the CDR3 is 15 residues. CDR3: CASSFQATDAYEQYF. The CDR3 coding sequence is TGTGCCAGCAGCTTCCAAGCTACTGATGCCTACGAGCAGTACTTC.

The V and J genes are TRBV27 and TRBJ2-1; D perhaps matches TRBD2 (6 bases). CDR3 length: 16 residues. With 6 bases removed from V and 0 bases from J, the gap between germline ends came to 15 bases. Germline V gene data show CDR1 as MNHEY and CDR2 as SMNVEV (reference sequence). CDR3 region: CASRLRDSSSYNEQFF. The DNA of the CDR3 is TGTGCCAGCAGACTCCGGGACTCGAGCTCCTACAATGAGCAGTTCTTC.

The CDR3 DNA reads as TGTGCCAGCAGTCTGGACACCGGGGAGCTGTTTTTT. Protein product: CASSLDTGELFF. The chain uses TRBV6-1 and TRBJ2-2; D call uncertain. Germline CDR1 MNHNS, CDR2 SASEGT. This CDR3 comprises 12 residues. The V and J ends lost 5 bases and 3 bases respectively, with 4 bases between them.

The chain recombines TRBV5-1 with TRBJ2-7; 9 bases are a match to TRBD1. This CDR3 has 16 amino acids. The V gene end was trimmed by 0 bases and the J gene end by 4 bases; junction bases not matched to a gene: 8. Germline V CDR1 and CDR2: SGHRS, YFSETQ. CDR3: CASSLAPGQGSYEQYF. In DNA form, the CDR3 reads TGCGCCAGCAGCTTGGCCCCTGGACAGGGGTCTTACGAGCAGTACTTC.

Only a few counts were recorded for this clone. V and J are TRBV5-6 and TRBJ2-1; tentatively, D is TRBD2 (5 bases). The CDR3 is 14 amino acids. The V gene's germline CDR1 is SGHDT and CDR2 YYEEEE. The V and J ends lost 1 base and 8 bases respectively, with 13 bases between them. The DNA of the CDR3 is TGTGCCAGCAGCTTGTATATGCGGGTGGATGAGCAGTTCTTC. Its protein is CASSLYMRVDEQFF.

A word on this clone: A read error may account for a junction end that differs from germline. CDR3: CASGSFNEQFF. DNA of the CDR3: TGTGCCAGCGGTTCCTTCAATGAGCAGTTCTTC. V usage is TRBV27 and J usage is TRBJ2-1; D not certain. The length of the CDR3 is 11 residues. From germline, CDR1 is MNHEY and CDR2 SMNVEV (reference sequence).